The 30 T cell receptor beta chains below were found in one sample sequenced in a study of T cells in localized non-small cell lung cancer (dated by TCRdb to 2020 to 2022). The method was the immunoSEQ multiplex PCR assay. TCRdb took this table from immuneACCESS and kept in-frame rearrangements with V and J called. Such tables lack part of the clones; where checked against another copy, unresolved V genes explain under half of the gap, and the rest is unexplained. Within this sample are roughly 14,000 clones, with 80% to 90% of them counted one time only. The ten most abundant clones make up under 35% of the sample. Sequencing used peripheral blood mononuclear cells, obtained before any cancer treatment. The source of these receptors is a male donor at least 60 years old with stage II lung adenocarcinoma.

This clone was counted once. For the CDR3, the DNA is TGTGCCACCTCTCGGGGCACTGAAGCTTTCTTT. Its translation is CATSRGTEAFF. The chain joins TRBV30 to TRBJ1-1; no definite D call. V lost 8 bases and J 4 bases, leaving 11 bases between the germline ends. Germline V gives CDR1 GTSNPN, CDR2 SVGIG (reference sequence). This CDR3 is 11 amino acids long.

This clone was seen only a few times. V usage is TRBV30 and J usage is TRBJ1-1; D uncertain. Germline V gene lookup returns CDR1 GTSNPN and CDR2 SVGIG (reference sequence). V was clipped by 7 bases and J by 4 bases, with 10 bases between them. CDR3 length equals 11 residues. The CDR3 sequence: CASGRVTEAFF. The CDR3, as DNA: TGTGCCTCCGGAAGGGTCACTGAAGCTTTCTTT.

The chain uses TRBV30 and TRBJ2-3; possibly TRBD1 or TRBD2 for D (5 bases each). Trimming removed 3 bases at V and 8 bases at J, with 15 bases between. CDR1 is GTSNPN, CDR2 SVGIG, per germline (reference sequence). This CDR3 is built from 13 residues. CDR3 residues: CAWRGRAEGTQYF. For the CDR3, the DNA is TGTGCCTGGAGGGGACGGGCAGAGGGTACGCAGTATTTT.

J is TRBJ1-5 and V is TRBV28; D remains ambiguous. The CDR3 spans 13 residues. Germline CDR1 reads MDHEN; CDR2 reads SYDVKM. V was clipped by 10 bases and J by 3 bases, with 13 bases between them. The CDR3 loop reads CATIRQVNQPQHF. CDR3 nucleotide sequence: TGTGCCACGATACGGCAAGTCAATCAGCCCCAGCATTTT.

This clone was detected once. One end of the junction is discordant with germline, which a read error may explain. The chain is built from TRBV7-7 and TRBJ2-5; D gene unclear. Looked up from germline, CDR1 is SSHAT and CDR2 is FNYEAQ (reference sequence). This CDR3 is built from 14 residues. The CDR3 loop is CASSRYFGQETQYF. The CDR3 DNA reads TGTGCTAGCAGCCGCTATTTCGGACAAGAGACCCAGTACTTC.

The rearrangement uses TRBV30 and TRBJ1-1; D is undetermined. V was cut by 3 bases and J by 6 bases, with 14 bases left in between. The CDR3 runs 13 residues. The germline V gene has CDR1 GTSNPN and CDR2 SVGIG (reference sequence). Here the CDR3 reads CAWRETRGAEAFF. As DNA, the CDR3 is TGTGCCTGGAGGGAGACACGTGGGGCTGAAGCTTTCTTT.

This chain connects TRBV2 to TRBJ1-1, with unresolved D. The germline CDR1 and CDR2 sequences are SNHLY and FYNNEI. Trimming removed 1 base from V and 3 bases from J, with 6 bases in between. The CDR3 loop spans 13 amino acids. CDR3 sequence: CASSEDGDTEAFF. CDR3 bases: TGTGCCAGCAGTGAAGATGGGGACACTGAAGCTTTCTTT.

The chain uses TRBV4-2 and TRBJ2-1; TRBD2 agrees at 12 bases. V gave up 0 bases and J gave up 4 bases; unmatched junction bases: 7. Germline V lookup: CDR1 LGHNA, CDR2 YNFKEQ. The CDR3 is 18 amino acids. The CDR3 coding sequence is TGTGCCAGCAGCCAAGATGCGGGACTAGCGGGCCTATACAATGAGCAGTTCTTC. This gives the protein CASSQDAGLAGLYNEQFF.

V and J are TRBV11-2 and TRBJ2-3; no firm D call. In germline, CDR1 is SGHAT, CDR2 FQNNGV. Deletions cut 4 bases from V and 0 bases from J, with 17 bases between. The CDR3 has 17 amino acids. The CDR3 nucleotides are TGTGCCAGCAGCTCTCGAGCCTGGGCGGAAAGCACAGATACGCAGTATTTT. The encoded protein is CASSSRAWAESTDTQYF.

The chain joins TRBV6-5 to TRBJ2-5; D is unresolved. This CDR3 region has 11 residues. Germline V CDR1 and CDR2: MNHEY, SVGAGI. Trimming stripped 2 bases from V and 5 bases from J, with 3 bases between. CDR3 amino acids: CASSYGETQYF. The CDR3 DNA follows: TGTGCCAGCAGTTACGGCGAGACCCAGTACTTC.

The J gene is TRBJ2-3, the V gene TRBV21-1; the tabulated D call, TRBD2, remains unverified against the DNA. TRBV21-1 has pseudogene status. This CDR3 comprises 16 residues. The CDR3 reads CASSKGSGSPLNTQYF. DNA of the CDR3: TGTGCCAGCAGCAAAGGTAGCGGGAGTCCATTGAATACGCAGTATTTT.

This clone has just a few counts. V gene TRBV28 combines with J gene TRBJ1-1; 11 nucleotides align to TRBD1. After removal of 3 bases from V and 12 bases from J, the junction contained 3 bases not matched to a gene. The CDR3 spans 12 residues. Per the germline V gene, CDR1 is MDHEN and CDR2 is SYDVKM. Here the CDR3 reads CASSFRDRGSFF. DNA for the CDR3: TGTGCCAGCAGTTTCCGGGACAGGGGGTCTTTCTTT.

The chain couples TRBV29-1 to TRBJ2-3; 14 nucleotides line up with TRBD2. The CDR3 has 15 residues. Trimming cost V 6 bases and J 6 bases; bases outside gene matches: 8. Germline-derived CDR1 and CDR2 are SQVTM and ANQGSEA. CDR3: CSVRGTSGRTDTQYF. The CDR3 region has the DNA TGCAGCGTGCGCGGGACTAGCGGGAGAACTGATACGCAGTATTTT.

The chain joins TRBV2 to TRBJ1-1; the match to TRBD1 covers 7 bases. The CDR3 has 14 amino acids. Germline V gene data show CDR1 as SNHLY and CDR2 as FYNNEI. V dropped 7 bases and J dropped 0; count of bases not matched to a gene: 5. CDR3 bases: TGTGCCAGCACCCGGGACAGAATGAACACTGAAGCTTTCTTT. Residues: CASTRDRMNTEAFF.

Remarks on this clone: A single base is all that separates this from a far larger clone, so a read error is likely. The same CDR3 arises from other DNA sequences in this sample as well. V gene TRBV5-8 combines with J gene TRBJ2-2; D is perhaps TRBD2 (5 bases). Germline V gene data show CDR1 as SGHTS and CDR2 as YDEGEE. Trimming shortened V by 4 bases and J by 4 bases, and 23 bases separated the two germline ends. The length of the CDR3 is 18 residues. CDR3 bases: TGTGCCAGCAGCCAGGATCGGGTGGCACTAGTGGTCACCGGGGAGCTGTTTTTT. This translates into CASSQDRVALVVTGELFF.

This chain joins TRBV27 and TRBJ2-6; maybe TRBD2 (6 bases). This CDR3 is 14 amino acids long. V shed 7 bases and J shed 4 bases, with 11 bases lying between them. The germline gives CDR1 MNHEY, CDR2 SMNVEV (reference sequence). The CDR3 coding sequence is TGTGCCAGCAAATTCGGGGGAGGGGCCAACGTCCTGACTTTC. This sequence encodes CASKFGGGANVLTF.

The rearrangement links TRBV6-5 to TRBJ2-7, with D perhaps given as TRBD1 or TRBD2 (5 bases each). V shed 1 base and J shed 4 bases, with 11 bases lying between them. From germline, CDR1 is MNHEY and CDR2 SVGAGI. This CDR3 has 14 amino acids. For the CDR3, the DNA is TGTGCCAGCAGTTACTACGGGGCTCGATACGAGCAGTACTTC. Translating it yields CASSYYGARYEQYF.

The chain recombines TRBV7-8 with TRBJ2-2; D gene unclear. Per germline, CDR1 SGHVS and CDR2 FQNEAQ. Trimming left V 0 bases short and J 7 bases short, with 6 bases between. The CDR3 extends over 13 amino acids. The CDR3 spells CASSLAGFGELFF. CDR3 in DNA: TGTGCCAGCAGCTTAGCGGGGTTCGGGGAGCTGTTTTTT.

J is TRBJ2-7 and V is TRBV19; TRBD2 might be the D (5 bases). This CDR3 spans 15 amino acids. V lost 2 bases and J lost 2, with 13 bases in between. Germline-derived CDR1 and CDR2 are LNHDA and SQIVND (reference sequence). CDR3 region: CASSIIAGGPYEQYF. For the CDR3, the DNA is TGTGCCAGTAGTATAATTGCGGGTGGCCCCTACGAGCAGTACTTC.

The chain is built from TRBV2 and TRBJ2-3; the D is unclear. V was pared by 5 bases and J by 2 bases, with 2 bases between. This CDR3 has 11 amino acids. Per the germline V gene, CDR1 is SNHLY and CDR2 is FYNNEI. The CDR3 is CASSITDTQYF. CDR3 DNA: TGTGCCAGCAGTATCACAGATACGCAGTATTTT. The complete variable domain, with remaining parts taken from reference TRBV2 and TRBJ2-3, reads EPEVTQTPSHQVTQMGQEVILRCVPISNHLYFYWYRQILGQKVEFLVSFYNNEISEKSEIFDDQFSVERPDGSNFTLKIRSTKLEDSAMYFCASSITDTQYFGPGTRLTVL.

This chain connects TRBV4-3 to TRBJ1-2; unclear D gene. Germline V gene sequence: CDR1 LGHNA, CDR2 YSLEER. Trimming stripped 0 bases from V and 8 bases from J, with 13 bases between. The CDR3 loop spans 14 amino acids. CDR3 protein: CASSQDMAGEGYTF. CDR3 DNA sequence: TGCGCCAGCAGCCAAGATATGGCAGGAGAGGGCTACACCTTC.

The chain employs TRBV18 and TRBJ2-1; D is undetermined. Germline V gene data show CDR1 as KGHSH and CDR2 as LQKENI. The V end lost 0 bases, the J end lost 5 bases, and 8 bases lay between the germline ends. The CDR3 has 14 residues. The chain's CDR3 is CASSPPPLNNEQFF. CDR3 bases: TGTGCCAGCTCACCACCCCCCTTAAACAATGAGCAGTTCTTC.

The V and J genes are TRBV6-5 and TRBJ1-1; D gene unclear. CDR1 is MNHEY and CDR2 is SVGAGI in the germline V gene. V was trimmed by 3 bases and J by 1 base, leaving 9 bases between them. CDR3 length: 14 amino acids. In DNA, the CDR3 is TGTGCCAGCAGTTATAAGGCAGCGAACACTGAAGCTTTCTTT. This sequence encodes CASSYKAANTEAFF.

This clone was observed a few times. The chain employs TRBV28 and TRBJ1-1, with D uncertain. Germline V gene sequence: CDR1 MDHEN, CDR2 SYDVKM. The CDR3 contains 15 residues. Trimming removed 4 bases at V and 2 bases at J, with 14 bases between. CDR3: CASSSEHPSNTEAFF. Written as DNA, the CDR3 is TGTGCCAGCAGTTCAGAACACCCCTCAAACACTGAAGCTTTCTTT. The full variable domain, with the rest looked up from reference TRBV28 and TRBJ1-1, is DVKVTQSSRYLVKRTGEKVFLECVQDMDHENMFWYRQDPGLGLRLIYFSYDVKMKEKGDIPEGYSVSREKKERFSLILESASTNQTSMYLCASSSEHPSNTEAFFGQGTRLTVV.

V gene TRBV20-1 combines with J gene TRBJ1-2; 9 nucleotides agree with TRBD1. This CDR3 is built from 11 residues. The V gene end was trimmed by 8 bases and the J gene end by 8 bases; junction bases not matched to a gene: 6. Looked up from germline, CDR1 is DFQATT and CDR2 is SNEGSKA (reference sequence). The CDR3 reads CSRTGGQGYTF. CDR3 DNA: TGCAGTCGAACAGGGGGCCAGGGCTACACCTTC.

This chain connects TRBV7-9 to TRBJ2-5; D is perhaps TRBD1 (5 bases). The V gene lost 1 base and the J gene lost 5 bases, with 11 bases spanning the gap. Germline V gives CDR1 SEHNR, CDR2 FQNEAQ (reference sequence). This CDR3 spans 14 amino acids. The CDR3 region has the DNA TGTGCCAGCAGCTTAGTTTTAGGGGATGAGACCCAGTACTTC. Translated: CASSLVLGDETQYF.

The V gene is TRBV29-1, the J gene TRBJ2-1; D not resolved. This CDR3 is built from 11 residues. V was clipped by 6 bases and J by 4 bases, with 7 bases between them. The germline V gene encodes CDR1 SQVTM and CDR2 ANQGSEA. The CDR3 region has the DNA TGCAGCGTAGATAAGTACAATGAGCAGTTCTTC. Translation gives CSVDKYNEQFF.

The table lists this clone with a count of one. The chain carries TRBV27 and TRBJ1-4; TRBD1 matches 8 bases. In germline, CDR1 is MNHEY, CDR2 SMNVEV (reference sequence). The V gene end was trimmed by 5 bases and the J gene end by 0 bases; junction bases not matched to a gene: 20. The CDR3 loop spans 21 amino acids. CDR3 region: CASSPTQGGRGRVATNEKLFF. The CDR3 DNA is TGTGCCAGCAGTCCCACTCAGGGCGGCAGGGGGCGGGTGGCAACTAATGAAAAACTGTTTTTT.

The genes are TRBV5-6 and TRBJ1-3; D remains ambiguous. The V gene's germline CDR1 is SGHDT and CDR2 YYEEEE. The CDR3 length is 16 residues. V shed 1 base and J shed 0 bases, with 11 bases lying between them. The CDR3 region has the DNA TGTGCCAGCAGCTTGATGGGAGGTCACTCTGGAAACACCATATATTTT. Its translation: CASSLMGGHSGNTIYF.

The V and J genes are TRBV30 and TRBJ2-6, with a possible D match to TRBD1 (6 bases). CDR3 size: 14 residues. CDR1 GTSNPN and CDR2 SVGIG come from the germline V gene (reference sequence). Trimming removed 8 bases at V and 0 bases at J, with 11 bases between. The DNA for the CDR3 is TGTGCCGTCGGACAGATCTCTGGGGCCAACGTCCTGACTTTC. Its protein is CAVGQISGANVLTF.